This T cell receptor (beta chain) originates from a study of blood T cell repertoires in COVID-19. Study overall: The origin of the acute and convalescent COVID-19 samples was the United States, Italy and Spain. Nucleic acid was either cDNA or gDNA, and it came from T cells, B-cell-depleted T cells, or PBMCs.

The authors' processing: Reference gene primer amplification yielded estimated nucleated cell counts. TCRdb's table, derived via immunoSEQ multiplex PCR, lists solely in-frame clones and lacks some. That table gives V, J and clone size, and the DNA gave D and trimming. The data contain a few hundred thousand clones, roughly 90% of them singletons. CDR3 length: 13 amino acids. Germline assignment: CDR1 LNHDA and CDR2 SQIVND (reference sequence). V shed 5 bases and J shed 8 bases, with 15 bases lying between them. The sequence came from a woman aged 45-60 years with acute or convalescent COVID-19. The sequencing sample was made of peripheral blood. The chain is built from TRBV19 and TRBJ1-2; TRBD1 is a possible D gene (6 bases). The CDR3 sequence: CASSSTGFYGYTF. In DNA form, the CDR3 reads TGTGCCAGTAGTTCAACAGGGTTCTACGGCTACACCTTC.